This is a list of T cell receptor beta chains from one sample in a study of T cells in tuberculosis. Measured with immunoSEQ multiplex PCR; TCRdb has only the in-frame clones, and not every one. The sample includes approximately 30,000 clones, under 98% of them seen just once. The sample consisted of PBMCs. The source is a donor aged 10 to 29 with latent tuberculosis or without tuberculosis infection. Both conserved end residues are trimmed from each CDR3. Fields, in order: V gene, clone size, D gene, J gene, CDR3 protein. D genes are given only for firm matches. For some rows the clone size is stated as once, few or many, or as a class when expanded; others skip it.

TRBV12-5	-	-	TRBJ2-5	ASGLSGEETQY
TRBV5-4	-	-	TRBJ2-5	ASSWVGVETQY
TRBV7-2	-	-	TRBJ2-7	ASRLRSGLTEQY
TRBV7-8	-	TRBD2	TRBJ2-1	ASSLGRGTYNEQF
TRBV5-1	-	-	TRBJ2-5	ASSPGGGETQY
TRBV25-1	-	-	TRBJ1-3	ASSESRGSGNTIY
TRBV7-8	-	TRBD2	TRBJ2-7	ASSLRGPSGGYSYEQY
TRBV28	-	TRBD2	TRBJ2-7	ASRLAGGGYEQY
TRBV6-4	-	TRBD1	TRBJ1-2	ASSDPTDRAHGYT
TRBV5-6	few	-	TRBJ2-3	ASSLWQTSTDTQY
TRBV25-1	-	-	TRBJ2-7	ASSGLGTLLYHEQY
TRBV30	once	-	TRBJ1-1	AWSVIHLDKEAF
TRBV28	-	TRBD2	TRBJ2-7	ASSSRRGGRGEQY
TRBV27	-	-	TRBJ2-4	ASSPITRLVSAKNIQY
TRBV19	-	TRBD1	TRBJ1-2	ASSRQGMDYGYT
TRBV29-1	once	TRBD1	TRBJ2-1	SVEGQGIGNEQF
TRBV14	-	TRBD2	TRBJ2-1	ASSQEGTWSSGSNEQF
TRBV27	-	TRBD1	TRBJ2-2	ASSFDRVNTGELF
TRBV2	-	TRBD2	TRBJ2-5	ASSALAGNQETQY
TRBV7-9	-	-	TRBJ2-7	ASSRAQGGRVSYEQY
TRBV4-2	-	-	TRBJ2-6	ASSPNIYSGANVLT
TRBV4-1	-	-	TRBJ2-1	ASSQESSTYNEQF
TRBV27	-	TRBD1	TRBJ2-5	ASGQGRPETQY
TRBV2	once	TRBD1	TRBJ2-7	ASMGQTLYEQY
TRBV19	-	-	TRBJ2-1	ASKEDRGRVDEQF
TRBV5-6	-	-	TRBJ1-1	ASSFVRATEAF
TRBV7-9	-	TRBD1	TRBJ2-7	ASSQGPGQGNYEQY
TRBV30	-	TRBD2	TRBJ2-1	AGGLAFNEQF
TRBV29-1	-	-	TRBJ1-1	SVPRSSNTEAF
TRBV7-2	-	TRBD2	TRBJ2-7	ASSYGGTSGSYEQY
TRBV19	-	-	TRBJ2-2	ASTGQIGELF
TRBV25-1	-	-	TRBJ1-1	ASSMGGDTEAF
TRBV2	-	-	TRBJ2-5	ARMGGLAGETQY
TRBV2	-	-	TRBJ2-3	ASSEYGSNTPTDTQY
TRBV14	-	-	TRBJ2-7	ASSRLTGSSYEQY
TRBV6-4	-	TRBD2	TRBJ2-3	ASRAGGSDTQY
TRBV27	-	TRBD2	TRBJ2-3	ATTRLAGGSSTDTQY
TRBV10-3	-	-	TRBJ1-1	AISVGGSNTEAF
TRBV9	-	TRBD1	TRBJ2-2	ASSRTLTGGTGELF
TRBV5-4	-	-	TRBJ1-1	ASSYGVGGEAF
TRBV15	-	-	TRBJ1-2	ATSRDLSEEDGYT
TRBV5-8	-	TRBD1	TRBJ1-2	ASSLDRGGYT
TRBV6-1	-	TRBD2	TRBJ2-5	ASSGGLAVQETQY
TRBV29-1	-	-	TRBJ2-3	SVDALTYQY
TRBV27	-	-	TRBJ2-2	ASSFSRVTGELF
TRBV28	-	-	TRBJ1-3	ASSQGNGNTIY
TRBV18	-	-	TRBJ2-1	ASSPPRGSYNEQF
TRBV19	-	-	TRBJ2-7	ASSRRDKYEQY
TRBV6-1	-	TRBD1	TRBJ1-2	ASKHSRTGFYGYT
TRBV6-5	-	-	TRBJ2-6	ASSYSRVPGANVLT
TRBV7-8	-	TRBD2	TRBJ2-7	ASSLRGGLLYEQY
TRBV18	-	TRBD1	TRBJ1-2	ASSPSTGNYGYT
TRBV6-1	-	-	TRBJ2-7	ASRTGTGYEQY
TRBV6-6	-	-	TRBJ2-7	AISGPSYEQY
TRBV15	-	TRBD2	TRBJ2-7	ATSRERLSGGSAPSYEQY
TRBV2	-	-	TRBJ2-1	ASSVAANVYNEQF
TRBV2	once	TRBD1	TRBJ2-7	ASTISRDRGTYEQY
TRBV19	-	-	TRBJ1-5	ASSSPRGNQPQH
TRBV23-1	-	-	TRBJ2-7	ASSTVYEQY
TRBV30	-	-	TRBJ1-5	AWSPGRAGIQPQH